This T cell receptor beta chain was profiled in a study of beta chain features in type 1 diabetes. The overall study: Cells sorted and examined across all samples totaled roughly 100,000,000.

All of the isolated RNA was reverse transcribed, so expressed TCRB transcripts were sequenced. Naive, central memory and regulatory T cell samples produced a mean of approximately 4 million reads. TCRdb's copy holds only in-frame clones and misses some; the assay was immunoSEQ multiplex PCR. This table holds a few hundred thousand clones, about 14% found once. Germline values: CDR1 SEHNR, CDR2 FQNEAQ (reference sequence). The CDR3 spans 16 residues. Between the trimmed V and J ends, which lost 0 bases and 3 bases, there was a span of 14 bases. Study-wide points: In every one of the four CD4+ subsets, TCRB CDR3s were moderately but significantly shorter in Type 1 diabetes patients. Comparison showed that naive, central memory and Treg TCRB repertoires appeared more similar among patients than among healthy donors.

This clone was detected a few times. Its target is unknown. The sequencing input was naive CD4+ T cells from blood. The chain recombines TRBV7-9 with TRBJ1-2; tentative D call: TRBD1 (6 bases). The receptor's source is a young man with type 1 diabetes. CDR3 protein: CASSLAGGGGDYGYTF. The CDR3 nucleotides are TGTGCCAGCAGCTTAGCCGGTGGAGGGGGGGACTATGGCTACACCTTC.